These T cell receptor beta chains were read from a single sample in a study of identical twins. One entry per CDR3 protein, called by TCRdb with MiXCR from the 5' RACE reads. The sample has 500,000 to 550,000 distinct CDR3 sequences, 20% to 25% seen once; the top ten hold around 0.5%. This sample was also put to use in a study of yellow fever vaccine responses in identical twins.

Sequencing used CD4+ T cells sorted from blood. The receptors stem from a woman in her late teens or twenties in good health. CDR3s include the opening cysteine and the closing phenylalanine or tryptophan. D genes are given only for firm matches. The size entry is marked missing in some rows and otherwise reads once, few, many or a size class.

>15|TRBV20-1|many|TRBJ2-1|TRBD2
CSASLAGDSYNEQFF
TGCAGTGCTAGTCTAGCGGGGGACTCCTACAATGAGCAGTTCTTC
>16|TRBV7-9|.|TRBJ2-2|TRBD2
CASSSTGLANTGELFF
TGTGCCAGCAGCTCAACGGGACTAGCGAACACCGGGGAGCTGTTTTTT
>13|TRBV11-2|few|TRBJ2-1|.
CASSLGGWGEQFF
TGTGCCAGCAGCTTAGGGGGGTGGGGGGAGCAGTTCTTC
>15|TRBV12-3/TRBV12-4|.|TRBJ2-2|.
CASHVGGANTGELFF
TGTGCTAGCCACGTGGGGGGCGCGAACACCGGGGAGCTGTTTTTT
>15|TRBV11-2|.|TRBJ2-5|.
CASSFVGGLQETQYF
TGTGCCAGCAGCTTTGTTGGGGGACTTCAAGAGACCCAGTACTTC
>16|TRBV5-1|few|TRBJ2-1|.
CASSLSGERTYNEQFF
TGCGCCAGCAGCTTGTCGGGGGAACGGACCTACAATGAGCAGTTCTTC
>15|TRBV7-2|.|TRBJ2-1|TRBD2
CASSLVSGSLNEQFF
TGTGCCAGCAGCTTAGTTAGCGGGAGTCTCAATGAGCAGTTCTTC
>17|TRBV12-3/TRBV12-4|few|TRBJ2-3|TRBD2
CASSRGGFYPSTDTQYF
TGTGCCAGCAGTCGCGGGGGGTTCTACCCTAGCACAGATACGCAGTATTTT
>14|TRBV7-3|few|TRBJ2-1|.
CASSLSVASREQFF
TGTGCCAGCAGCTTATCGGTAGCATCGCGCGAGCAGTTCTTC
>15|TRBV25-1|.|TRBJ2-1|.
CASSGAPEVRNEQFF
TGTGCCAGCAGTGGTGCACCCGAGGTGCGCAATGAGCAGTTCTTC